The clone carrying this T cell receptor (beta chain) was observed a handful of times. Its cognate antigen is unknown. This sample is part of a study of beta chain features in type 1 diabetes. The study, taken as a whole, reports: Across all four CD4+ subsets, people with type 1 diabetes showed modestly shorter TCRB CDR3s.

The study reverse transcribed the entire isolated RNA, so it sequenced expressed TCRB transcripts. The repertoire was sequenced with immunoSEQ multiplex PCR; TCRdb's copy has only in-frame clones and lacks some. The data hold about 230,000 clones, with roughly 17% observed a single time. This CDR3 contains 14 residues. V was cut by 0 bases and J by 3 bases, with 9 bases left in between. Germline CDR1 and CDR2: SQVTM and ANQGSEA. The chain links TRBV29-1 to TRBJ1-3, with a weak D call TRBD1 (6 bases). The source material was naive CD4+ T cells from blood. This clonotype originated in a man aged 30-40 years with type 1 diabetes. Here the CDR3 reads CSVEEGAYGNTIYF. The CDR3 nucleotides read TGCAGCGTTGAAGAGGGGGCTTATGGAAACACCATATATTTT.